The next 9 T cell receptor beta chains were all read from a single sample in a study of technical replicates of blood from a handful of donors. The assay was immunoSEQ multiplex PCR, and TCRdb's table has in-frame clones only and misses some. The repertoire holds 55,000 to 70,000 clones, with around 88% as singletons. The sequencing sample was made of PBMCs. All receptors come from a human donor in good health. Some clones in this sample may be carry-over from other donors' samples.

V and J are TRBV5-4 and TRBJ2-1; D is unresolved. The CDR3 runs to 14 residues. The V gene lost 2 bases and the J gene lost 0 bases, with 6 bases spanning the gap. Germline V gene data show CDR1 as SGHNT and CDR2 as YYREEE (reference sequence). CDR3 residues: CASSFPSSYNEQFF. CDR3 in DNA: TGTGCCAGCAGCTTTCCGAGCTCCTACAATGAGCAGTTCTTC.

This clone occurred a few times. The chain joins TRBV6-1 to TRBJ1-1; D is perhaps TRBD1 (5 bases). V shed 7 bases and J shed 0 bases, with 15 bases lying between them. There are 15 residues in the CDR3. Germline V gene sequence: CDR1 MNHNS, CDR2 SASEGT. The DNA for the CDR3 is TGTGCCAGCACTTCGGGGGATCGACTGAACACTGAAGCTTTCTTT. This encodes CASTSGDRLNTEAFF.

The CDR3 region has the DNA TGTGCCAGCAGCGTAGGGAACGGGAGGGCGGAGACCCAGTACTTC. It is translated as CASSVGNGRAETQYF. The chain carries TRBV9 and TRBJ2-5, with 8 bases identical to TRBD2. Trimming removed 0 bases from V and 5 bases from J; junction bases left unmatched: 6. The CDR3 loop spans 15 amino acids. Germline loops: CDR1 SGDLS, CDR2 YYNGEE.

The chain joins TRBV10-3 to TRBJ1-3; D not resolved. Germline values: CDR1 ENHRY, CDR2 SYGVKD. This CDR3 has 12 amino acids. V lost 6 bases and J 10 bases, leaving 13 bases between the germline ends. The CDR3 loop reads CAIRGSEKTIYF. CDR3 coding DNA: TGTGCCATCAGGGGCTCCGAAAAGACCATATATTTT.

The chain employs TRBV2 and TRBJ1-1; 11 bases line up with TRBD1. CDR1 SNHLY and CDR2 FYNNEI come from the germline V gene. CDR3 length: 16 amino acids. After removal of 6 bases from V and 3 bases from J, the junction contained 9 bases not matched to a gene. The CDR3 spells CASRKGTGGRDTEAFF. Here the CDR3 DNA reads TGTGCCAGCAGGAAAGGGACAGGGGGTCGGGACACTGAAGCTTTCTTT.

The rearrangement uses TRBV12-5 and TRBJ2-5; 14 bases are a match to TRBD2. Germline V lookup: CDR1 LGHNT, CDR2 FRNRAP. The CDR3 loop spans 17 amino acids. J lost 3 bases, V lost 7 bases, and 10 bases had no gene match. The DNA of the CDR3 is TGTGCTAGTGACGCTCCGGGACTAGCGGGAGCCAAAGAGACCCAGTACTTC. Its translation: CASDAPGLAGAKETQYF.

This sequence joins TRBV6-1 and TRBJ2-5; 9 nucleotides line up with TRBD1. Unmatched junction bases numbered 4, after V lost 3 bases and J lost 5 bases. Germline CDR1 MNHNS, CDR2 SASEGT. This CDR3 comprises 14 residues. CDR3 sequence: CASSDYRGHETQYF. The CDR3 DNA reads TGTGCCAGCAGTGACTACAGGGGGCACGAGACCCAGTACTTC.

The chain employs TRBV7-2 and TRBJ2-5, with TRBD2 matching over 9 bases. The CDR3 sequence is 16 residues long. V was pared by 1 base and J by 5 bases, with 8 bases of the junction left unmatched. CDR1 and CDR2 from the germline V gene are SGHTA and FQGNSA. The CDR3 spells CASSLEGAGGVETQYF. The CDR3 nucleotides are TGTGCCAGCAGCTTAGAAGGAGCGGGGGGCGTTGAGACCCAGTACTTC.

This rearrangement joins TRBV7-9 to TRBJ2-7; D is ambiguous. Germline values: CDR1 SEHNR, CDR2 FQNEAQ (reference sequence). Deletions cut 3 bases from V and 4 bases from J, with 7 bases between. CDR3 length equals 12 residues. CDR3 DNA sequence: TGTGCCAGCAGCTTCTCCAGGTACGAGCAGTACTTC. It is translated as CASSFSRYEQYF. Full variable domain (missing parts from reference TRBV7-9 and TRBJ2-7): DTGVSQNPRHKITKRGQNVTFRCDPISEHNRLYWYRQTLGQGPEFLTYFQNEAQLEKSRLLSDRFSAERPKGSFSTLEIQRTEQGDSAMYLCASSFSRYEQYFGPGTRLTVT.